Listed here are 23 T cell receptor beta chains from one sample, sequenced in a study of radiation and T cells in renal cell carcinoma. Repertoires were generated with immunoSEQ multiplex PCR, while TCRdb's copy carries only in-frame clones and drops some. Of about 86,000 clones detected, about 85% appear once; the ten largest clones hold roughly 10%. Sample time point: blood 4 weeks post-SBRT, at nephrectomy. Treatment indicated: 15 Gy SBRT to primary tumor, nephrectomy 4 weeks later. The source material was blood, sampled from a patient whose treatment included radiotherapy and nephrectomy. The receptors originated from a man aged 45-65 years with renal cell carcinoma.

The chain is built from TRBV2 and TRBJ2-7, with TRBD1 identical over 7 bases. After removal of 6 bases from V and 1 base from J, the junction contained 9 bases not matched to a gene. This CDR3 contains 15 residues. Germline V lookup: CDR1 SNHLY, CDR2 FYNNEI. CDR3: CASRRRQGLSYEQYF. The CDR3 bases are TGTGCCAGCAGACGCCGACAGGGCCTATCCTACGAGCAGTACTTC.

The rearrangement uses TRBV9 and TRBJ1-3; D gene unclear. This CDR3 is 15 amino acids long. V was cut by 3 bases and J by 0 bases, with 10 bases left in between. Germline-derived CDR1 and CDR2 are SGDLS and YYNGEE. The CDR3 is CASSGRPDSGNTIYF. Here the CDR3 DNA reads TGTGCCAGCAGCGGACGTCCGGACTCTGGAAACACCATATATTTT.

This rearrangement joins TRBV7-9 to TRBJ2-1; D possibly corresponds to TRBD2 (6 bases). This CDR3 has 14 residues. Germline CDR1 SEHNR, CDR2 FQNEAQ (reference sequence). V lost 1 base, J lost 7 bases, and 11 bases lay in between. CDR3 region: CASSLVQEGNEQFF. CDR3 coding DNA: TGTGCCAGCAGCTTAGTACAGGAGGGGAATGAGCAGTTCTTC.

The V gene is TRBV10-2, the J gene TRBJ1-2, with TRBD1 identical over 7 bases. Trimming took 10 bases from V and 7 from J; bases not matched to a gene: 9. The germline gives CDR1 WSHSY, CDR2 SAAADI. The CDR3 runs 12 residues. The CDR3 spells CATTVQGGGYTF. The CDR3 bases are TGCGCCACCACAGTTCAGGGGGGTGGCTACACCTTC.

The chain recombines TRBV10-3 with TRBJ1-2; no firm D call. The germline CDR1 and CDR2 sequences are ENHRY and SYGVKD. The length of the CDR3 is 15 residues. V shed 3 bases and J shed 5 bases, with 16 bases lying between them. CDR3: CAISDLRGRPYGYTF. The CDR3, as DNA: TGTGCCATCAGTGATCTCAGAGGACGGCCTTATGGCTACACCTTC.

The DNA for the CDR3 is TGTGCCAGCAGCTTGCTGGGCCGGGAGGCTTTCTTT. This translates into CASSLLGREAFF. The gene calls are TRBV7-8 and TRBJ1-1; no firm D call. Per the germline V gene, CDR1 is SGHVS and CDR2 is FQNEAQ. There are 12 residues in the CDR3. V was cut by 3 bases and J by 11 bases, with 13 bases left in between.

Here the CDR3 reads CASSLGGGAWETQYF. For the CDR3, the DNA is TGTGCCAGCAGTTTGGGCGGGGGGGCCTGGGAGACCCAGTACTTC. This sequence joins TRBV27 and TRBJ2-5, with TRBD2 matching over 9 bases. V dropped 3 bases and J dropped 5; count of bases not matched to a gene: 7. The CDR3 runs 15 residues. Germline V lookup: CDR1 MNHEY, CDR2 SMNVEV (reference sequence).

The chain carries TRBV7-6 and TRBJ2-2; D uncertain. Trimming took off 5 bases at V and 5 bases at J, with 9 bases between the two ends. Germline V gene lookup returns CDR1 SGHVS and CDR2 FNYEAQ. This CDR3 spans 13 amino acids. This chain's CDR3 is CASSPLSTGELFF. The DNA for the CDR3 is TGTGCCAGCAGCCCGCTCTCGACCGGGGAGCTGTTTTTT.

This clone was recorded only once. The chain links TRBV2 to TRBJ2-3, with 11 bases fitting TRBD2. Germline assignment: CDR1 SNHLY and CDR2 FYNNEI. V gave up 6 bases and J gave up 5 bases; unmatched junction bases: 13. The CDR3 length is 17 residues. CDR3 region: CASRVRTGTSGRDTQYF. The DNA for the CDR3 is TGTGCCAGCAGAGTAAGAACCGGGACTAGCGGCAGAGATACGCAGTATTTT.

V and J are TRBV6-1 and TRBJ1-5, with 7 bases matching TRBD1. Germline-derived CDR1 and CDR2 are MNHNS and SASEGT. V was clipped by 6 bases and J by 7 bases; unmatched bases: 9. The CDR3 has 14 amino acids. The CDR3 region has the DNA TGTGCCAGCAGAGTCGAGACAGGGTCCCAGCCCCAGCATTTT. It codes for CASRVETGSQPQHF.

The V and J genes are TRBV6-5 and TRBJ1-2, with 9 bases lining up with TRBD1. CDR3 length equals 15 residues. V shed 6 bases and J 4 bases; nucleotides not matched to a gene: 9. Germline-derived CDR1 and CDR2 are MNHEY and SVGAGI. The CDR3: CASSPPGDRAYGYTF. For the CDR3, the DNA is TGTGCCAGCAGCCCTCCAGGGGACAGGGCCTATGGCTACACCTTC.

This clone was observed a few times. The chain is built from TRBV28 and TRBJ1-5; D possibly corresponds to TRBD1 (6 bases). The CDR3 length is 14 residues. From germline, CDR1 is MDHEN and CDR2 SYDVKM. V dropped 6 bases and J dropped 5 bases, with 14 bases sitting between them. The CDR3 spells CASRGPRGHQPQHF. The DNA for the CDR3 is TGTGCCAGCAGGGGGCCCAGGGGTCATCAGCCCCAGCATTTT.

CDR3 sequence (DNA): TGTGCCAGCAGCTTATTTACAGATACGCAGTATTTT. This sequence encodes CASSLFTDTQYF. The chain is built from TRBV7-2 and TRBJ2-3; D is uncertain. This CDR3 spans 12 amino acids. V dropped 2 bases and J dropped 3 bases, with 3 bases sitting between them. The germline V gene has CDR1 SGHTA and CDR2 FQGNSA.

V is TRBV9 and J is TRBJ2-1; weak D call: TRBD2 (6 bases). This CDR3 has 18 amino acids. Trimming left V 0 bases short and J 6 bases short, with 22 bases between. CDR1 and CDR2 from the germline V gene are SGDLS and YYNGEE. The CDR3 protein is CASSVVSSDPGPTNEQFF. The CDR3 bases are TGTGCCAGCAGCGTAGTTTCTAGCGACCCCGGACCCACCAATGAGCAGTTCTTC. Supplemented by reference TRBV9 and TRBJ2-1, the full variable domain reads DSGVTQTPKHLITATGQRVTLRCSPRSGDLSVYWYQQSLDQGLQFLIQYYNGEERAKGNILERFSAQQFPDLHSELNLSSLELGDSALYFCASSVVSSDPGPTNEQFFGPGTRLTVL.

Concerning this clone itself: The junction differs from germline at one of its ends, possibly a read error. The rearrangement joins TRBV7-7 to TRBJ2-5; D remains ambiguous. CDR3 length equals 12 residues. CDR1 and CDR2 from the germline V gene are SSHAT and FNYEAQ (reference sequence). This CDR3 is CASSFEMETQYF. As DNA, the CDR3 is TGTGCTAGCAGCTTCGAGATGGAGACCCAGTACTTC.

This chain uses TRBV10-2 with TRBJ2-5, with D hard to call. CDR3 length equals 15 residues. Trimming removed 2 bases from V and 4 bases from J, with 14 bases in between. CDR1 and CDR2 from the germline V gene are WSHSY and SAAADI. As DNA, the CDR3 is TGCGCCAGCAGTGAGATTGGTGCGGTTGGAGAGACCCAGTACTTC. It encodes CASSEIGAVGETQYF.

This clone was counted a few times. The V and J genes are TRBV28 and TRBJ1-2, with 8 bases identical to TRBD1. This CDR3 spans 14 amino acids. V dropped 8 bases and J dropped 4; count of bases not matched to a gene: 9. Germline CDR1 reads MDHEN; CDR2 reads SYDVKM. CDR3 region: CASETGGEGYGYTF. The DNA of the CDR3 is TGTGCCAGCGAAACAGGGGGTGAGGGCTATGGCTACACCTTC.

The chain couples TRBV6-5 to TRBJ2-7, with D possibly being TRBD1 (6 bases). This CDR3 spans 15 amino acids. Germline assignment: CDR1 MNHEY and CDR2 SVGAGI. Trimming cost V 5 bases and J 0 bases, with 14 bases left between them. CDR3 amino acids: CASSTPDRYSYEQYF. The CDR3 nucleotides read TGTGCCAGCAGTACGCCAGACAGGTACTCCTACGAGCAGTACTTC.

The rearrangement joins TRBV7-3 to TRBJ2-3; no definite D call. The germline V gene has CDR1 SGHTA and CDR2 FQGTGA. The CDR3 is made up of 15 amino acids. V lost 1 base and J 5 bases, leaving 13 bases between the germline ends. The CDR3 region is CASSLMGSWKDTQYF. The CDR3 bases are TGTGCCAGCAGCTTAATGGGGTCGTGGAAAGATACGCAGTATTTT.

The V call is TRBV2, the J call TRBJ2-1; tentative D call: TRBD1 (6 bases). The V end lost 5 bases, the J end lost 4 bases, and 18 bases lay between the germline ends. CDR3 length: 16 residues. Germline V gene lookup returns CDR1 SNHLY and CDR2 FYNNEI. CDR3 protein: CASSLWARGNYNEQFF. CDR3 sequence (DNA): TGTGCCAGCAGTCTGTGGGCCAGGGGAAATTACAATGAGCAGTTCTTC.

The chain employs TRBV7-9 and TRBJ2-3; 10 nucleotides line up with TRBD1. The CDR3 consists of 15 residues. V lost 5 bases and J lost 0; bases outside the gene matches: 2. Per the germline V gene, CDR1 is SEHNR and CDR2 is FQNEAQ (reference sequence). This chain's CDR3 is CASSAGQGSTDTQYF. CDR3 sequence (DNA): TGTGCCAGCAGCGCGGGACAGGGGAGCACAGATACGCAGTATTTT. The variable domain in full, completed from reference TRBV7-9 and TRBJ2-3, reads DTGVSQNPRHKITKRGQNVTFRCDPISEHNRLYWYRQTLGQGPEFLTYFQNEAQLEKSRLLSDRFSAERPKGSFSTLEIQRTEQGDSAMYLCASSAGQGSTDTQYFGPGTRLTVL.

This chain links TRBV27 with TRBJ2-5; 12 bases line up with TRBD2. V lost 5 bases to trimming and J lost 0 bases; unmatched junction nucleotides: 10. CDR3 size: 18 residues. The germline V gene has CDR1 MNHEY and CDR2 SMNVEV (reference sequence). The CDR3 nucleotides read TGTGCCAGCAGTCTCCTACCCCTAGCGGGAGGGTACCAAGAGACCCAGTACTTC. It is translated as CASSLLPLAGGYQETQYF.

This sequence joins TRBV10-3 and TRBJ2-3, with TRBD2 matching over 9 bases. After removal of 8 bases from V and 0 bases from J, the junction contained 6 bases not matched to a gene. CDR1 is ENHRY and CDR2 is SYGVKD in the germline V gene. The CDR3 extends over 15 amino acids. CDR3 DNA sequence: TGTGCCATCGCGGCGGGGGGGACTAGCACAGATACGCAGTATTTT. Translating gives CAIAAGGTSTDTQYF.